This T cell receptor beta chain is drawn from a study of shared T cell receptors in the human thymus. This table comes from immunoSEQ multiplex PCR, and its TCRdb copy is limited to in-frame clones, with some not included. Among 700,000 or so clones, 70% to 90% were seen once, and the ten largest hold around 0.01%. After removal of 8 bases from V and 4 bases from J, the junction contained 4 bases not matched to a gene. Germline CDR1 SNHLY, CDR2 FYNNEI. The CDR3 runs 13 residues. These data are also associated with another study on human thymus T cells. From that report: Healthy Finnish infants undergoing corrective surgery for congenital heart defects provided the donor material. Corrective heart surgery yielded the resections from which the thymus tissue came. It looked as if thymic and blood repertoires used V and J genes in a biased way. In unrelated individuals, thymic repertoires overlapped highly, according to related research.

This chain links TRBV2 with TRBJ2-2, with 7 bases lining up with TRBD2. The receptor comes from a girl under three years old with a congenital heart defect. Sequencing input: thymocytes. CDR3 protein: CASGGDFTGELFF. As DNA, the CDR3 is TGTGCCAGCGGGGGGGACTTCACCGGGGAGCTGTTTTTT.